This T cell receptor beta chain was retrieved from a study of CD8 T cells in ankylosing spondylitis. Study-wide points: Ankylosing spondylitis blood seemed to carry a telltale TCR beta motif made of several highly homologous variants.

TCRdb recomputed calls from the 5' RACE reads with MiXCR, one row per CDR3 protein. The data show about 330,000 distinct CDR3 sequences, with 6.5% to 10% seen just once and 13% to 15% held by the top ten. CDR1 is ENHRY and CDR2 is SYGVKD in the germline V gene. The V and J ends lost 6 bases and 0 bases respectively, with 9 bases between them. The CDR3 totals 14 residues. This clonotype was observed a handful of times. The target antigen is unknown. The sequenced sample was blood, either unsorted or a sorted T cell fraction (not recorded which). This rearrangement joins TRBV10-3 to TRBJ1-5; no firm D call. The receptor was isolated from a male donor with ankylosing spondylitis. CDR3 sequence (DNA): TGTGCCATCAGCCCAGGCGATAGCAATCAGCCCCAGCATTTT. It encodes CAISPGDSNQPQHF.